The present T cell receptor (beta chain) was sequenced within a study of blood T cell repertoires in COVID-19. The data were produced by immunoSEQ multiplex PCR, yet TCRdb's version contains in-frame clones alone and is incomplete. The sample has 250,000 to 350,000 clones; around 89% are singletons. The V gene's germline CDR1 is MNHEY and CDR2 SVGEGT. Trimming pared 5 bases from V and 3 bases from J, leaving 8 bases between. This CDR3 is built from 12 residues. The genes are TRBV6-2 or TRBV6-3 and TRBJ2-7; TRBD2 is a possible D gene (5 bases). Sequences were obtained from PBMCs or T cells enriched from blood (not recorded which). The receptor comes from a woman between 18 and 30 years old with acute COVID-19. CDR3 in DNA: TGTGCCAGCAGTGACCGGGACTACGAGCAGTACTTC. Protein product: CASSDRDYEQYF.